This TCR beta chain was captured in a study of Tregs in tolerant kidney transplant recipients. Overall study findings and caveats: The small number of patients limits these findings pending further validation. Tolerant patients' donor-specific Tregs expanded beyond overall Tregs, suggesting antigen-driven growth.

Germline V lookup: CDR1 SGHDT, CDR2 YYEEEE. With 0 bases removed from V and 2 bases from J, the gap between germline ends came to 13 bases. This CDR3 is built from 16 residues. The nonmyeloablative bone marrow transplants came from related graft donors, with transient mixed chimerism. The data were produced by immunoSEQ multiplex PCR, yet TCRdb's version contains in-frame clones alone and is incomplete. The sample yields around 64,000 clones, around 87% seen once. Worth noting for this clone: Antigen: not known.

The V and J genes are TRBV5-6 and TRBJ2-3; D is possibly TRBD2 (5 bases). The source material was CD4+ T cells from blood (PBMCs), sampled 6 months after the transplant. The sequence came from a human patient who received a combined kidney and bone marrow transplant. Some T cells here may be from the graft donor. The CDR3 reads CASSLALRGNTDTQYF. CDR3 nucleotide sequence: TGTGCCAGCAGCTTGGCCCTCCGGGGAAACACAGATACGCAGTATTTT.